A single sample gave rise to the 4 T cell receptor beta chains below, sequenced in a study of T cell responses to AZD1222 COVID-19 vaccine. Data came from immunoSEQ multiplex PCR; TCRdb stores just in-frame clones and leaves some out. The sample records about 100,000 clones, about 93% being singletons. The sequencing used peripheral blood, collected 28 days after the second AZD1222 dose. Source of these receptors: an adult who received the AZD1222 COVID-19 vaccine.

This clone was seen more than once but under ten times. This rearrangement joins TRBV6-1 to TRBJ1-4, with D possibly matching TRBD1 (5 bases). Germline CDR1 and CDR2: MNHNS and SASEGT. Trimming shortened V by 3 bases and J by 8 bases, and 16 bases separated the two germline ends. CDR3 length: 15 residues. The CDR3 loop reads CASSDLQGGREKLFF. The DNA of the CDR3 is TGTGCCAGCAGTGATCTCCAGGGAGGCAGAGAAAAACTGTTTTTT.

The rearrangement links TRBV28 to TRBJ2-3, with D perhaps given as TRBD1 or TRBD2 (5 bases each). V shed 4 bases and J shed 6 bases, with 17 bases lying between them. CDR3 length: 15 amino acids. Germline loops: CDR1 MDHEN, CDR2 SYDVKM. The CDR3 DNA follows: TGTGCCAGCAGTTCCCCGGGACCTCCGCCGGATACGCAGTATTTT. Translating it yields CASSSPGPPPDTQYF. Full variable domain (remainder filled in from reference TRBV28 and TRBJ2-3): DVKVTQSSRYLVKRTGEKVFLECVQDMDHENMFWYRQDPGLGLRLIYFSYDVKMKEKGDIPEGYSVSREKKERFSLILESASTNQTSMYLCASSSPGPPPDTQYFGPGTRLTVL.

The rearrangement joins TRBV7-2 to TRBJ1-1, with TRBD1 as a possible D gene (5 bases). CDR1 is SGHTA, CDR2 FQGNSA, per germline. Trimming left V 5 bases short and J 3 bases short, with 13 bases between. This CDR3 region has 14 residues. CDR3 amino acids: CASSRHGADTEAFF. The CDR3 nucleotides read TGTGCCAGCAGCCGCCATGGGGCGGACACTGAAGCTTTCTTT.

The rearrangement joins TRBV7-2 to TRBJ2-2; D perhaps matches TRBD1 (5 bases). Trimming cost V 5 bases and J 5 bases, with 15 bases left between them. CDR1 SGHTA and CDR2 FQGNSA come from the germline V gene. The CDR3 runs to 15 residues. The chain's CDR3 is CASSPPPGRTGELFF. CDR3 DNA sequence: TGTGCCAGCAGCCCTCCCCCAGGGCGGACCGGGGAGCTGTTTTTT.